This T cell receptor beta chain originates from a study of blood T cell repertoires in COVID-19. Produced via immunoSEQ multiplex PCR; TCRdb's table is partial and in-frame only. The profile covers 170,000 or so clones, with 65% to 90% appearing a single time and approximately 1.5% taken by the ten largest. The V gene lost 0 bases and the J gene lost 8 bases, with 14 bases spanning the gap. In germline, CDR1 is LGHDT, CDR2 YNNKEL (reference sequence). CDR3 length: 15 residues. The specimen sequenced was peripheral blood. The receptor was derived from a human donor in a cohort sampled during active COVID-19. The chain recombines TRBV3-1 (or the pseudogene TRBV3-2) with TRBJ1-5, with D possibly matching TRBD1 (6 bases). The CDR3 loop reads CASSQERGPGEPQHF. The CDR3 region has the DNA TGTGCCAGCAGCCAAGAACGGGGCCCAGGGGAGCCCCAGCATTTT.